Below are 16 T cell receptor beta chains sequenced from a single sample in a study of response to subunit inactivated influenza vaccine (dated by TCRdb to the late 2010s). Libraries were prepared through RT-PCR. TCRdb lists the instrument as Illumina HiSeq 2500. The raw public reads went through TCRdb reprocessing: fastp at Q25, MiXCR clone calling, in-frame beta chains kept. Every distinct CDR3 protein forms one entry, paired with its most common genes and DNA. This sample has about 520,000 distinct CDR3 sequences in its table, and roughly 23% of those were observed once. The ten largest clones represent approximately 1.9% of the sample. Source: CD4+ T cells sorted from PBMCs, taken 5 days after vaccination. The receptors here all came from a man in his fifties who received an inactivated influenza vaccine. Donor details come from another sample of the same person, matched by shared clones.

This clonotype was seen a single time. The V call is TRBV28, the J call TRBJ2-1; D call uncertain. The germline V gene has CDR1 MDHEN and CDR2 SYDVKM. The CDR3 runs 16 residues. V lost 4 bases and J 4 bases, leaving 17 bases between the germline ends. The CDR3 here is CASSSPGAHQYNEQFF. The CDR3 nucleotides read TGTGCCAGCAGTTCACCTGGTGCGCATCAGTACAATGAGCAGTTCTTC.

This sequence joins TRBV11-3 and TRBJ2-2, with D hard to call. CDR1 and CDR2 (germline): SGHNT, YENEEA. V was shortened by 5 bases and J by 5 bases, with 12 bases between the two germline ends. The CDR3 runs to 14 residues. The CDR3 nucleotides are TGTGCCAGCAGCCCCGAGAGAGGTACCGGGGAGCTGTTTTTT. It specifies CASSPERGTGELFF.

This clonotype was seen a handful of times. J is TRBJ2-1 and V is TRBV28, with D possibly matching TRBD2 (6 bases). Germline CDR1 and CDR2: MDHEN and SYDVKM. Trimming removed 2 bases at V and 7 bases at J, with 15 bases between. CDR3 length: 15 residues. This CDR3 is CASSLIQGGSNEQFF. In DNA form, the CDR3 reads TGTGCCAGCAGTTTAATCCAGGGAGGAAGTAATGAGCAGTTCTTC.

The rearrangement uses TRBV20-1 and TRBJ2-3; 8 positions agree with TRBD2. The ends lost 2 bases at V and 2 bases at J; junction bases unmatched: 9. The CDR3 runs 16 residues. Germline-derived CDR1 and CDR2 are DFQATT and SNEGSKA (reference sequence). This CDR3 reads CSARRPSGLLTDTQYF. Here the CDR3 DNA reads TGCAGTGCTAGAAGGCCTAGCGGGTTACTCACAGATACGCAGTATTTT.

V is TRBV2 and J is TRBJ2-6, with D perhaps matching TRBD1 (6 bases). This CDR3 has 13 residues. Germline V gene sequence: CDR1 SNHLY, CDR2 FYNNEI. The ends were cut back, 6 bases at V and 5 bases at J, with 8 bases in the middle. In DNA form, the CDR3 reads TGTGCCAGCAGGGGGGACAGGGCCAACGTCCTGACTTTC. Translated, it gives CASRGDRANVLTF.

The chain is built from TRBV5-5 and TRBJ2-3, with 7 bases fitting TRBD2. Trimming removed 2 bases from V and 5 bases from J; junction bases left unmatched: 8. The length of the CDR3 is 15 residues. CDR1 is SGHKS and CDR2 is YYEKEE in the germline V gene (reference sequence). The DNA for the CDR3 is TGTGCCAGCAGCTTAACGGGGAGGGCCATAGATACGCAGTATTTT. Translating gives CASSLTGRAIDTQYF. Based on the CDR3 plus reference TRBV5-5 and TRBJ2-3, the full variable domain is DAGVTQSPTHLIKTRGQQVTLRCSPISGHKSVSWYQQVLGQGPQFIFQYYEKEERGRGNFPDRFSARQFPNYSSELNVNALLLGDSALYLCASSLTGRAIDTQYFGPGTRLTVL.

CDR3 amino acids: CASSYTGASGNQPQHF. CDR3 nucleotides: TGTGCCAGCAGTTACACGGGGGCCAGTGGCAATCAGCCCCAGCATTTT. This chain links TRBV7-2 with TRBJ1-5, with D possibly TRBD1 on 6 matching bases. CDR1 is SGHTA, CDR2 FQGNSA, per germline. Between the trimmed V and J ends, which lost 6 bases and 2 bases, there was a span of 17 bases. The CDR3 has 16 amino acids.

This clonotype was counted a few times. The CDR3 coding sequence is TGTGCCAGCAGTTTTATCCGAACTGAAGCTTTCTTT. It codes for CASSFIRTEAFF. The rearrangement uses TRBV28 and TRBJ1-1, with D unclear. Germline CDR1 and CDR2: MDHEN and SYDVKM. V gave up 3 bases and J gave up 5 bases, with 7 bases separating them. This CDR3 has 12 residues.

The rearrangement joins TRBV7-6 to TRBJ2-1; 9 positions match TRBD1. Trimming cost V 5 bases and J 8 bases; bases outside gene matches: 13. Germline CDR1 and CDR2: SGHVS and FNYEAQ. The CDR3 totals 16 residues. CDR3 sequence (DNA): TGTGCCAGCAGCCGGACAGGGGCGCGTAGTTCAGATGAGCAGTTCTTC. Encoded protein: CASSRTGARSSDEQFF.

The chain employs TRBV10-3 and TRBJ2-3, with 10 positions matching TRBD2. Germline V gene data show CDR1 as ENHRY and CDR2 as SYGVKD. The V segment lost 5 bases and the J segment 7 bases; nucleotides outside the gene matches: 6. This CDR3 contains 14 residues. CDR3 nucleotides: TGTGCCATCAGTCTAGCGGGGGACACGAATACGCAGTATTTT. Amino acids: CAISLAGDTNTQYF.

This clonotype was seen a handful of times. This chain joins TRBV3-1 and TRBJ1-2; D gene uncertain. Germline CDR1 is LGHDT and CDR2 is YNNKEL (reference sequence). This CDR3 region has 14 residues. V was pared by 0 bases and J by 2 bases, with 7 bases between. The chain's CDR3 is CASSQDGPNYGYTF. CDR3 DNA: TGTGCCAGCAGCCAAGACGGGCCGAACTATGGCTACACCTTC.

V and J are TRBV10-2 and TRBJ2-3, with no clear D. In germline, CDR1 is WSHSY, CDR2 SAAADI. V lost 3 bases, J lost 2 bases, and 9 bases lay in between. CDR3 length: 14 amino acids. The DNA for the CDR3 is TGCGCCAGCAGTGACCGCACTTTCACAGATACGCAGTATTTT. Its translation: CASSDRTFTDTQYF.

V and J are TRBV9 and TRBJ2-3; D remains unclear. The V gene lost 0 bases and the J gene lost 1 base, with 15 bases spanning the gap. CDR1 and CDR2 from the germline V gene are SGDLS and YYNGEE. The CDR3 contains 17 residues. CDR3 bases: TGTGCCAGCAGCGTAGTATGGTGGTCCGCAGGCACAGATACGCAGTATTTT. This codes for CASSVVWWSAGTDTQYF.

The chain employs TRBV2 and TRBJ1-1; possible D gene TRBD1, 6 bases. Trimming took 4 bases from V and 10 from J, leaving 13 bases between them. This CDR3 is built from 12 residues. Per the germline V gene, CDR1 is SNHLY and CDR2 is FYNNEI. For the CDR3, the DNA is TGTGCCAGCAGTGTATGGGGGCAGAGAGCTTTCTTT. It specifies CASSVWGQRAFF.

This clonotype has only a few counts. V is TRBV6-5 and J is TRBJ1-2; unclear D gene. The CDR3 is made up of 12 amino acids. From germline, CDR1 is MNHEY and CDR2 SVGAGI. V lost 6 bases and J 9 bases, leaving 14 bases between the germline ends. The CDR3 bases are TGTGCCAGCAGCTCTGCCCAGTGGCGCTACACCTTC. This gives the protein CASSSAQWRYTF.

V usage is TRBV4-3 and J usage is TRBJ2-7; 8 bases are a match to TRBD2. The V gene end was trimmed by 3 bases and the J gene end by 3 bases; junction bases not matched to a gene: 10. Germline V gene sequence: CDR1 LGHNA, CDR2 YSLEER. This CDR3 comprises 16 residues. In DNA form, the CDR3 reads TGCGCCAGCAGCCACGCCTCCGGGACTAGAATCTACGAGCAGTACTTC. It codes for CASSHASGTRIYEQYF.